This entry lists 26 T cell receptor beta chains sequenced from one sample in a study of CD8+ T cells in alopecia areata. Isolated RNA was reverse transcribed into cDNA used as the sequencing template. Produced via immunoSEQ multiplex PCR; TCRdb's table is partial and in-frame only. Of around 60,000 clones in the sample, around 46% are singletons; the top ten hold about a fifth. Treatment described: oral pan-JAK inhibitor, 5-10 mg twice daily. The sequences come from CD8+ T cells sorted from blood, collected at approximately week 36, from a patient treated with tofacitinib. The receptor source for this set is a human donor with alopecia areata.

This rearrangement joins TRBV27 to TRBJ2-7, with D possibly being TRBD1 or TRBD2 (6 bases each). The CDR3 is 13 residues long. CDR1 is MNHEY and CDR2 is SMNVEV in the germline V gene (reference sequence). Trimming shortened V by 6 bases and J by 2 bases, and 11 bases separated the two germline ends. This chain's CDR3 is CASRGGQTYEQYF. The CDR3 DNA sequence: TGTGCCAGCAGAGGGGGGCAGACCTACGAGCAGTACTTC.

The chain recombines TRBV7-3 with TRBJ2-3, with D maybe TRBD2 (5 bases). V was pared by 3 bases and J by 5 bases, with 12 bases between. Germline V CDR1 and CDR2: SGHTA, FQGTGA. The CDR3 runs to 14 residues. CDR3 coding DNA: TGTGCCAGCAGCTTCAGGTCTAGCTTAGATACGCAGTATTTT. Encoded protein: CASSFRSSLDTQYF.

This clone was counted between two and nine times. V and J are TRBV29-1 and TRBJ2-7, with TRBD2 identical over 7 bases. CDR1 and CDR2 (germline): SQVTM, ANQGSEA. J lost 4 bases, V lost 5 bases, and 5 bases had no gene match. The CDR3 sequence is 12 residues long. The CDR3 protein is CSVNPSGYEQYF. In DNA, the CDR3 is TGCAGCGTTAACCCTAGCGGATACGAGCAGTACTTC.

DNA of the CDR3: TGCAGCGTTGTTGGGGGGGCTAAAACCGGGGAGCTGTTTTTT. It translates to CSVVGGAKTGELFF. The chain combines TRBV29-1 with TRBJ2-2, with D perhaps TRBD2 (7 bases). This CDR3 has 14 residues. CDR1 is SQVTM, CDR2 ANQGSEA, per germline. Trimming stripped 4 bases from V and 5 bases from J, with 14 bases between.

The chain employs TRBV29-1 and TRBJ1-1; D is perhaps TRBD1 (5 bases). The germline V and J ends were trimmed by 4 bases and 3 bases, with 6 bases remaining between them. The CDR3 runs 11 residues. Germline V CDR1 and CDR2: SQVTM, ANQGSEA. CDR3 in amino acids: CSVAGYTEAFF. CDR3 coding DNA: TGCAGCGTTGCAGGGTACACTGAAGCTTTCTTT.

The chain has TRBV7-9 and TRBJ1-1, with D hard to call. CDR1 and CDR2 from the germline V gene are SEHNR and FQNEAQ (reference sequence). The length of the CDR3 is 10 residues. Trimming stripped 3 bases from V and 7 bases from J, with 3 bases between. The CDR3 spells CASSLFEAFF. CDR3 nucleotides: TGTGCCAGCAGCTTGTTTGAAGCTTTCTTT.

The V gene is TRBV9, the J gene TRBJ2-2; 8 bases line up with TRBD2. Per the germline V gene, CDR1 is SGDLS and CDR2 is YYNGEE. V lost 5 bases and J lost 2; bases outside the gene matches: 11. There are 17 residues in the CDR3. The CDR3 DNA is TGTGCCAGCAGTGTCACCGGGACTAGACCAAACACCGGGGAGCTGTTTTTT. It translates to CASSVTGTRPNTGELFF. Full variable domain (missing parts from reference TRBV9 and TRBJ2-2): DSGVTQTPKHLITATGQRVTLRCSPRSGDLSVYWYQQSLDQGLQFLIQYYNGEERAKGNILERFSAQQFPDLHSELNLSSLELGDSALYFCASSVTGTRPNTGELFFGEGSRLTVL.

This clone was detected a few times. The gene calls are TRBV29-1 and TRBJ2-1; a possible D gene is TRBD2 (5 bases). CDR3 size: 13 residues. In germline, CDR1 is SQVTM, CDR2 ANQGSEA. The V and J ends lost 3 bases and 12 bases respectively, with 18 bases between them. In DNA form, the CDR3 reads TGCAGCGTTGAGGTGAGGCTAGCAAGGGCGCAGTTCTTC. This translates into CSVEVRLARAQFF.

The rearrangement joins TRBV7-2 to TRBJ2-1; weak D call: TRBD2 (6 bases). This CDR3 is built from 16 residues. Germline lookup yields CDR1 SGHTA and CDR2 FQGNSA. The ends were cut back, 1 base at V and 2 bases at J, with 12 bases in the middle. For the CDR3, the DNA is TGTGCCAGCAGCTTAGGTGGCGGGACTCCCTACAATGAGCAGTTCTTC. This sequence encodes CASSLGGGTPYNEQFF. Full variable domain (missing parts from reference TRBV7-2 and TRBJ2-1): GAGVSQSPSNKVTEKGKDVELRCDPISGHTALYWYRQSLGQGLEFLIYFQGNSAPDKSGLPSDRFSAERTGGSVSTLTIQRTQQEDSAVYLCASSLGGGTPYNEQFFGPGTRLTVL.

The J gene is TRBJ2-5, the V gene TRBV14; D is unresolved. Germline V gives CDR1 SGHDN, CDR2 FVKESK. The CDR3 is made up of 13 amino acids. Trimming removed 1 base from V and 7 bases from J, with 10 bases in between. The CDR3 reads CASSQGHPGTQYF. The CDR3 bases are TGTGCCAGCAGCCAAGGTCACCCAGGGACCCAGTACTTC.

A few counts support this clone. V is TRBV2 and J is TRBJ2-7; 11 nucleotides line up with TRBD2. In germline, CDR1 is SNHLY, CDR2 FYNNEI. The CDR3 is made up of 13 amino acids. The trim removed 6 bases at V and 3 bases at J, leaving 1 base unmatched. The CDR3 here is CASRGTSGYEQYF. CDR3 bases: TGTGCCAGCAGGGGGACTAGCGGCTACGAGCAGTACTTC.

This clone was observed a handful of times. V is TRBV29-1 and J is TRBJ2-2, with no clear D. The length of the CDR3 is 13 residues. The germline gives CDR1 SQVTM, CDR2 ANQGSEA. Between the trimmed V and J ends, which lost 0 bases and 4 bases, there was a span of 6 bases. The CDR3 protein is CSVEDGVTGELFF. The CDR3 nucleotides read TGCAGCGTTGAAGATGGCGTCACCGGGGAGCTGTTTTTT.

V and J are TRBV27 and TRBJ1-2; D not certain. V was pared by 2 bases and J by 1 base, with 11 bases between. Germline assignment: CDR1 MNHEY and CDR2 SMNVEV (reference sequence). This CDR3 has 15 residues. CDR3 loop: CASSLTARGNYGYTF. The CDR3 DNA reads TGTGCCAGCAGTTTAACGGCCCGCGGTAACTATGGCTACACCTTC.

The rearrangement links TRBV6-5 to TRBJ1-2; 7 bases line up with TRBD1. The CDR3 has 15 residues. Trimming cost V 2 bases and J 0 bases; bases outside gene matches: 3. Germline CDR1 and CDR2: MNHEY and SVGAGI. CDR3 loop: CASSYRDRPNYGYTF. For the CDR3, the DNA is TGTGCCAGCAGTTACAGGGACAGACCTAACTATGGCTACACCTTC.

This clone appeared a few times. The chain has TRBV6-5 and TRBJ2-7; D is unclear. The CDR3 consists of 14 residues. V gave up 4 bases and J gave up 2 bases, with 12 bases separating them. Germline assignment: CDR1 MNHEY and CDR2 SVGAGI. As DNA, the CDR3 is TGTGCCAGCAGTTCCCCCGACATGCCCTACGAGCAGTACTTC. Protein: CASSSPDMPYEQYF.

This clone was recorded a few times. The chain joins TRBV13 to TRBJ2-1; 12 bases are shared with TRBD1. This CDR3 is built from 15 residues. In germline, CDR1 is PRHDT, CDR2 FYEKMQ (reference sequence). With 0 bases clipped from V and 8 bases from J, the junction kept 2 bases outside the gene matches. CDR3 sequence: CASSLGGTGGDEQFF. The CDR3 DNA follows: TGTGCCAGCAGCTTAGGAGGGACAGGGGGCGATGAGCAGTTCTTC.

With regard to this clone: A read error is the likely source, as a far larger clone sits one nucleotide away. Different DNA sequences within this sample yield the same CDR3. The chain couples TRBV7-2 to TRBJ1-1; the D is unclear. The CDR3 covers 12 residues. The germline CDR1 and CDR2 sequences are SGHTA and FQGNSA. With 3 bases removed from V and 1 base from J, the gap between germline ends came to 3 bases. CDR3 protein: CASSFGNTEAFF. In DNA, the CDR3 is TGTGCCAGCAGCTTCGGGAACACTGAAGCTTTCTTT.

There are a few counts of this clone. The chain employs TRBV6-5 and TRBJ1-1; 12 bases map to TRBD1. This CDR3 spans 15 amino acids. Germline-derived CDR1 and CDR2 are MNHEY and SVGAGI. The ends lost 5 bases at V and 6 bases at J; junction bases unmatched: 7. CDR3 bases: TGTGCCAGCAGTCCCCGGGACAGGGGGCTCCCTGAAGCTTTCTTT. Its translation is CASSPRDRGLPEAFF.

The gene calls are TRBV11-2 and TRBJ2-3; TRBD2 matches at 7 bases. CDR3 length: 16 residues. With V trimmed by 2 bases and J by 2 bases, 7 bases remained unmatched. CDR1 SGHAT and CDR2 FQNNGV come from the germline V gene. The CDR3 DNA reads TGTGCCAGCAGCTTACCGAATAGCGGGCTCACAGATACGCAGTATTTT. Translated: CASSLPNSGLTDTQYF.

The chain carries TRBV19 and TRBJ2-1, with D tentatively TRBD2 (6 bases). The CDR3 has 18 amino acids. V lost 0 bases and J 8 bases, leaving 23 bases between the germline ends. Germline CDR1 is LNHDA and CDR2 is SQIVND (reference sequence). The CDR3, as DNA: TGTGCCAGTAGTATAGAGGGCGGAATAGCGGTAGAGGTCGATGAGCAGTTCTTC. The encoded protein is CASSIEGGIAVEVDEQFF.

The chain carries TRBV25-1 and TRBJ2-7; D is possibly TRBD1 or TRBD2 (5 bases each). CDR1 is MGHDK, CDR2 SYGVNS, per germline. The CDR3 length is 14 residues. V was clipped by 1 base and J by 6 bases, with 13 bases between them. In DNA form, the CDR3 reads TGTGCCAGCAGTGAATTGGGGGTTCCTGCCGAGCAGTACTTC. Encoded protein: CASSELGVPAEQYF.

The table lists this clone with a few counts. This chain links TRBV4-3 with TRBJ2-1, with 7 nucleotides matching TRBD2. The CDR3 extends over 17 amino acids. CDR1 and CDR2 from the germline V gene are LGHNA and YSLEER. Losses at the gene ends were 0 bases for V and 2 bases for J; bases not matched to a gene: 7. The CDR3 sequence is CASSQDREGAAYNEQFF. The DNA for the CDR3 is TGCGCCAGCAGCCAAGATAGGGAGGGAGCGGCCTACAATGAGCAGTTCTTC.

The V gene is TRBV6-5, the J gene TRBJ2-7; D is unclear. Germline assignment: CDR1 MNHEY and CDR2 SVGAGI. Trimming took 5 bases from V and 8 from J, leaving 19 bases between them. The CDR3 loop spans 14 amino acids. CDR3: CASSLKLTQDKQYF. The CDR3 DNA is TGTGCCAGCAGTCTCAAGCTGACACAAGATAAGCAGTACTTC.

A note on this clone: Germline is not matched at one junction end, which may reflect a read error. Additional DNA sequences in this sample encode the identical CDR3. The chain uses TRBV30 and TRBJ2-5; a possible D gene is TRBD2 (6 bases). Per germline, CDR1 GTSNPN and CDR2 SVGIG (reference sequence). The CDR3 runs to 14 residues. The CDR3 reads CAWTLTPGGQTQYF. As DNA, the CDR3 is TGTGCTTGGACCCTCACCCCCGGAGGGCAGACCCAGTACTTC.

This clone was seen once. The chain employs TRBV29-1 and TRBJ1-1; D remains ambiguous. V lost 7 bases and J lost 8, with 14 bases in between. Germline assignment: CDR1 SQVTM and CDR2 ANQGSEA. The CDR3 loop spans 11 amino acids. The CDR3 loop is CSAGGVSEAFF. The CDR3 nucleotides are TGCAGCGCCGGTGGGGTTTCAGAAGCTTTCTTT. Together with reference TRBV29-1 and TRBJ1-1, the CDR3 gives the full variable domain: SAVISQKPSRDICQRGTSLTIQCQVDSQVTMMFWYRQQPGQSLTLIATANQGSEATYESGFVIDKFPISRPNLTFSTLTVSNMSPEDSSIYLCSAGGVSEAFFGQGTRLTVV.

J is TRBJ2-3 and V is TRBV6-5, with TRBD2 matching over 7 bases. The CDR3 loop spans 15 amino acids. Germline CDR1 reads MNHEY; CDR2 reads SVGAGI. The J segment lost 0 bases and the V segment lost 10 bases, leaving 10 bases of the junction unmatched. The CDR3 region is CATRGASGSTDTQYF. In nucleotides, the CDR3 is TGTGCCACAAGAGGGGCTAGCGGTAGCACAGATACGCAGTATTTT.